This TCR beta chain appears in the sequencing data of a study of blood T cells in healthy people across ages. Investigators took roughly 9.5 milliliters of peripheral blood from every donor. The study isolated at least 7 million PBMCs from each sample. A word on this clonotype: This may arise from a read error, as a much more abundant clone is one base away.

The germline CDR1 and CDR2 sequences are PRHDT and FYEKMQ (reference sequence). V lost 3 bases and J lost 4, with 8 bases in between. The length of the CDR3 is 13 residues. A sample-barcoded 5' primer and a J-beta primer mix were used in a second PCR of about 7 to 12 cycles. One entry per CDR3 protein, called by TCRdb with MiXCR from the 5' RACE reads. The sample yields about 940,000 distinct CDR3 sequences, roughly 50% seen once. Sequencing was performed on blood. The TCR was taken from a man aged 30 to 39 in good health. V is TRBV13 and J is TRBJ2-3, with D hard to call. CDR3 nucleotide sequence: TGTGCCAGCAGCTTCGAAGACGCAGATACGCAGTATTTT. It translates to CASSFEDADTQYF.